The 32 T cell receptor beta chains reported below all come from one sample, sequenced in a study of blood T cell repertoires in COVID-19 (TCRdb year 2020). The library was generated by the immunoSEQ multiplex PCR assay. Entries here come from immuneACCESS through TCRdb and include only in-frame sequences with V and J called. Some clones fail to appear in such tables; in the studies checked, an unresolved V gene covers under half of the shortfall, and the cause of the remainder is unknown. Recorded for this sample are 200,000 to 250,000 clones; approximately 90% of them occurred a single time. Together, the top ten hold about 12% of the sample. Sequencing used peripheral blood. These receptors all stem from a woman aged 18-29 years who had recovered from COVID-19.

The chain uses TRBV4-1 and TRBJ1-3; D gene ambiguous. The V gene's germline CDR1 is MGHRA and CDR2 YSYEKL. Deletions cut 6 bases from V and 0 bases from J, with 12 bases between. The CDR3 loop spans 15 amino acids. CDR3 DNA sequence: TGCGCCAGCAGTCTCGGACGGGACTCTGGAAACACCATATATTTT. It specifies CASSLGRDSGNTIYF.

The chain joins TRBV15 to TRBJ2-7; D uncertain. Trimming shortened V by 4 bases and J by 9 bases, and 16 bases separated the two germline ends. CDR3 length: 13 residues. From germline, CDR1 is LNHNV and CDR2 YYDKDF (reference sequence). CDR3 coding DNA: TGTGCCACCAGCACATCTTGGGCCTCCGGGCAGTACTTC. Its translation is CATSTSWASGQYF.

The chain is built from TRBV6-2 or TRBV6-3 and TRBJ2-1; TRBD2 matches 13 bases. V lost 6 bases, J lost 6 bases, and 14 bases stayed unmatched. Germline V gives CDR1 MNHEY, CDR2 SVGEGT. The CDR3 is 18 amino acids. CDR3 sequence (DNA): TGTGCCAGCAGCCTCGGGACTAGCGGGGTTCGGTGGGGCAATGAGCAGTTCTTC. This codes for CASSLGTSGVRWGNEQFF.

The rearrangement joins TRBV6-5 to TRBJ1-4; D is possibly TRBD1 (5 bases). This CDR3 has 14 amino acids. V was pared by 3 bases and J by 8 bases, with 13 bases between. Germline V gives CDR1 MNHEY, CDR2 SVGAGI. DNA for the CDR3: TGTGCCAGCAGTTATTCCAGGGCTAGAGAAAAACTGTTTTTT. This encodes CASSYSRAREKLFF.

This chain links TRBV30 with TRBJ2-1, with 11 bases fitting TRBD2. Germline CDR1 is GTSNPN and CDR2 is SVGIG (reference sequence). This CDR3 contains 15 residues. The trim removed 0 bases at V and 5 bases at J, leaving 3 bases unmatched. The CDR3 sequence: CAWSVTSGSNNEQFF. The CDR3 coding sequence is TGTGCCTGGAGTGTCACTAGCGGGAGTAACAATGAGCAGTTCTTC.

The chain joins TRBV7-6 to TRBJ2-5, with TRBD2 matching 14 bases. Germline V lookup: CDR1 SGHVS, CDR2 FNYEAQ. The CDR3 extends over 18 amino acids. Unmatched junction bases numbered 9, after V lost 5 bases and J lost 1 base. Here the CDR3 DNA reads TGTGCCAGCAGCCCGAGACTAGCGGGAGGGGCCTTCCAAGAGACCCAGTACTTC. Translated: CASSPRLAGGAFQETQYF.

The rearrangement links TRBV7-8 to TRBJ1-1, with D possibly being TRBD1 (6 bases). Trimming removed 5 bases from V and 0 bases from J, with 7 bases in between. The CDR3 is 13 residues long. Per germline, CDR1 SGHVS and CDR2 FQNEAQ. CDR3 DNA sequence: TGTGCCAGCAGCGGACAGTTGAACACTGAAGCTTTCTTT. Its protein is CASSGQLNTEAFF.

Here the CDR3 reads CASSHLGAGGSYNEQFF. The DNA for the CDR3 is TGTGCCAGCAGTCATCTGGGGGCGGGAGGGTCCTACAATGAGCAGTTCTTC. The rearrangement uses TRBV28 and TRBJ2-1; 9 bases map to TRBD2. The germline CDR1 and CDR2 sequences are MDHEN and SYDVKM. CDR3 length equals 17 residues. V was clipped by 5 bases and J by 1 base; unmatched bases: 9. The entire variable domain, with the rest obtained from reference TRBV28 and TRBJ2-1, is as follows: DVKVTQSSRYLVKRTGEKVFLECVQDMDHENMFWYRQDPGLGLRLIYFSYDVKMKEKGDIPEGYSVSREKKERFSLILESASTNQTSMYLCASSHLGAGGSYNEQFFGPGTRLTVL.

This chain connects TRBV30 to TRBJ1-1, with TRBD1 matching over 8 bases. Germline-derived CDR1 and CDR2 are GTSNPN and SVGIG (reference sequence). V gave up 0 bases and J gave up 5 bases; unmatched junction bases: 2. The CDR3 loop spans 13 amino acids. The CDR3 sequence: CAWSVTGGTEAFF. In DNA, the CDR3 is TGTGCCTGGAGTGTCACAGGGGGAACTGAAGCTTTCTTT.

J is TRBJ1-5 and V is TRBV18; 9 nucleotides match TRBD1. The ends lost 5 bases at V and 5 bases at J; junction bases unmatched: 4. The CDR3 totals 14 residues. CDR1 and CDR2 (germline): KGHSH, LQKENI. Here the CDR3 DNA reads TGTGCCAGCTCATGGACAGGGGAGTATCAGCCCCAGCATTTT. This sequence encodes CASSWTGEYQPQHF.

This chain joins TRBV7-7 and TRBJ2-1, with D perhaps TRBD1 (6 bases). This CDR3 is 16 amino acids long. Germline lookup yields CDR1 SSHAT and CDR2 FNYEAQ (reference sequence). V was pared by 5 bases and J by 0 bases, with 14 bases between. The CDR3 DNA sequence: TGTGCCAGCAGCCCTTCCGACAGGAGCTCCTACAATGAGCAGTTCTTC. It is translated as CASSPSDRSSYNEQFF.

This chain uses TRBV27 with TRBJ1-5; D remains unclear. Germline lookup yields CDR1 MNHEY and CDR2 SMNVEV (reference sequence). Trimming left V 0 bases short and J 8 bases short, with 11 bases between. This CDR3 has 14 amino acids. The DNA for the CDR3 is TGTGCCAGCAGTTTATCCGGGGTTGCGGAGCCCCAGCATTTT. Encoded protein: CASSLSGVAEPQHF.

In DNA, the CDR3 is TGTGCCAGCAGCTCCAGATACTTGGGACTCCTCGGAGATACGCAGTATTTT. Translating it yields CASSSRYLGLLGDTQYF. This chain uses TRBV13 with TRBJ2-3, with a weak D call TRBD2 (6 bases). CDR3 size: 17 residues. V was pared by 4 bases and J by 5 bases, with 22 bases between. CDR1 PRHDT and CDR2 FYEKMQ come from the germline V gene (reference sequence).

The V gene is TRBV7-9, the J gene TRBJ2-5; the match to TRBD1 covers 8 bases. The CDR3 is 13 residues long. Unmatched junction bases numbered 4, after V lost 5 bases and J lost 5 bases. Germline V gene data show CDR1 as SEHNR and CDR2 as FQNEAQ (reference sequence). The CDR3 nucleotides read TGTGCCAGCAGCCCGGACAGGGTGGAGACCCAGTACTTC. This translates into CASSPDRVETQYF.

In this sample, this clone turned up a few times. The V gene is TRBV25-1, the J gene TRBJ2-1, with 8 bases matching TRBD2. Per the germline V gene, CDR1 is MGHDK and CDR2 is SYGVNS. The CDR3 length is 14 residues. J was trimmed by 9 bases and V by 5 bases; bases with no gene match: 9. The CDR3 reads CASSTSGSWGEQFF. The DNA of the CDR3 is TGTGCCAGCAGTACGAGCGGGAGCTGGGGTGAGCAGTTCTTC.

This CDR3 is CASSPDSLNTEAFF. Written as DNA, the CDR3 is TGTGCCAGCAGCCCGGACAGTTTGAACACTGAAGCTTTCTTT. The gene calls are TRBV7-9 and TRBJ1-1, with D possibly matching TRBD1 (6 bases). This CDR3 has 14 residues. Germline V gene data show CDR1 as SEHNR and CDR2 as FQNEAQ (reference sequence). Trimming removed 5 bases at V and 0 bases at J, with 10 bases between.

The rearrangement joins TRBV23-1 to TRBJ1-5; no reliable D call. TRBV23-1 is annotated as an ORF whose role is uncertain. Trimming cost V 0 bases and J 0 bases, with 12 bases left between them. This CDR3 comprises 17 residues. CDR3 sequence reads: CASSQSGEADSNQPQHF. The CDR3 coding sequence is TGCGCCAGCAGTCAATCGGGAGAAGCGGATAGCAATCAGCCCCAGCATTTT.

The V call is TRBV27, the J call TRBJ1-2, with 9 bases identical to TRBD1. Germline V gene data show CDR1 as MNHEY and CDR2 as SMNVEV (reference sequence). The CDR3 sequence is 13 residues long. The junction had 6 bases not matched to a gene; V was cut back by 6 bases and J by 7 bases. The CDR3 nucleotides read TGTGCCAGCAGAACTACAGGGGGCGGTGGCTACACCTTC. This gives the protein CASRTTGGGGYTF.

The V call is TRBV27, the J call TRBJ2-2; no clear D. The length of the CDR3 is 13 residues. V lost 6 bases to trimming and J lost 2 bases, with 7 bases between them. Germline CDR1 and CDR2: MNHEY and SMNVEV (reference sequence). The CDR3: CASSQQNTGELFF. CDR3 sequence (DNA): TGTGCCAGCAGCCAACAAAACACCGGGGAGCTGTTTTTT.

The V and J genes are TRBV11-2 and TRBJ2-5; 8 nucleotides agree with TRBD1. CDR3 size: 16 residues. V gave up 1 base and J gave up 5 bases; unmatched junction bases: 9. Looked up from germline, CDR1 is SGHAT and CDR2 is FQNNGV. In nucleotides, the CDR3 is TGTGCCAGCAGCTTAGGTAGTCAGGGGGCTGGGGAGACCCAGTACTTC. Protein product: CASSLGSQGAGETQYF. The whole variable domain, remainder taken from reference TRBV11-2 and TRBJ2-5, is EAGVAQSPRYKIIEKRQSVAFWCNPISGHATLYWYQQILGQGPKLLIQFQNNGVVDDSQLPKDRFSAERLKGVDSTLKIQPAKLEDSAVYLCASSLGSQGAGETQYFGPGTRLLVL.

The chain links TRBV2 to TRBJ2-1; a possible D gene is TRBD2 (5 bases). This CDR3 has 12 residues. Germline CDR1 reads SNHLY; CDR2 reads FYNNEI. The V end was cut by 7 bases, the J end by 9 bases, with 13 bases between. The CDR3: CASTLLAGEQFF. CDR3 nucleotide sequence: TGTGCCAGCACCCTACTCGCGGGTGAGCAGTTCTTC.

V gene TRBV7-2 combines with J gene TRBJ2-7; tentatively, D is TRBD1 (5 bases). The CDR3 extends over 14 amino acids. Germline CDR1 and CDR2: SGHTA and FQGNSA. The V end was cut by 1 base, the J end by 6 bases, with 13 bases between. The CDR3 loop is CASSLGGRVSEQYF. For the CDR3, the DNA is TGTGCCAGCAGCTTAGGAGGCAGGGTATCCGAGCAGTACTTC.

The chain links TRBV5-1 to TRBJ2-1; tentative D call: TRBD2 (6 bases). The CDR3 contains 14 residues. The germline V gene encodes CDR1 SGHRS and CDR2 YFSETQ. Trimming removed 9 bases from V and 8 bases from J, with 21 bases in between. CDR3: CAIMGLADIDEQFF. In DNA, the CDR3 is TGCGCCATCATGGGACTGGCGGACATTGATGAGCAGTTCTTC.

V and J are TRBV29-1 and TRBJ2-7, with a possible D match to TRBD2 (6 bases). CDR3 length equals 13 residues. With 4 bases removed from V and 9 bases from J, the gap between germline ends came to 19 bases. Germline-derived CDR1 and CDR2 are SQVTM and ANQGSEA. CDR3 protein: CSVGGTSPGLQYF. CDR3 DNA sequence: TGCAGCGTTGGCGGGACGTCTCCGGGGCTGCAGTACTTC.

The CDR3 is CASNLRTGELNTEAFF. The CDR3 region has the DNA TGTGCCAGCAACCTAAGGACAGGGGAGTTGAACACTGAAGCTTTCTTT. This chain connects TRBV28 to TRBJ1-1; the match to TRBD1 covers 9 bases. With V trimmed by 7 bases and J by 0 bases, 9 bases remained unmatched. Germline V CDR1 and CDR2: MDHEN, SYDVKM. The CDR3 extends over 16 amino acids.

V usage is TRBV7-9 and J usage is TRBJ1-2; 10 nucleotides agree with TRBD1. This CDR3 is 16 amino acids long. The germline gives CDR1 SEHNR, CDR2 FQNEAQ (reference sequence). Losses at the gene ends were 3 bases for V and 7 bases for J; bases not matched to a gene: 11. CDR3 in DNA: TGTGCCAGCAGCTTCCGGGACAGGGGAACTTCTGCTGGCTACACCTTC. Amino acids: CASSFRDRGTSAGYTF.

The chain is built from TRBV27 and TRBJ1-2, with D possibly matching TRBD1 (5 bases). Trimming left V 7 bases short and J 4 bases short, with 16 bases between. CDR1 MNHEY and CDR2 SMNVEV come from the germline V gene (reference sequence). The CDR3 totals 14 residues. In DNA form, the CDR3 reads TGTGCCAGCAAGACAGACCGACGGCCCTATGGCTACACCTTC. This codes for CASKTDRRPYGYTF.

The rearrangement links TRBV18 to TRBJ2-1; TRBD1 matches 9 bases. Per germline, CDR1 KGHSH and CDR2 LQKENI. This CDR3 contains 18 residues. The V segment lost 4 bases and the J segment 10 bases; nucleotides outside the gene matches: 20. CDR3 sequence reads: CASSQTRTGAKGVGEQFF. The CDR3 DNA reads as TGTGCCAGCTCACAAACACGGACAGGGGCGAAAGGCGTCGGGGAGCAGTTCTTC.

V and J are TRBV19 and TRBJ1-2; D unresolved. The ends were cut back, 2 bases at V and 6 bases at J, with 19 bases in the middle. Germline V gene data show CDR1 as LNHDA and CDR2 as SQIVND (reference sequence). The CDR3 has 16 residues. The CDR3 DNA is TGTGCCAGTAGTATATCGAGAGTGTCTGCTCTGGATGGCTACACCTTC. Translating gives CASSISRVSALDGYTF.

This clone was detected a few times. This chain links TRBV25-1 with TRBJ2-5, with 7 bases fitting TRBD2. The trim removed 7 bases at V and 5 bases at J, leaving 10 bases unmatched. Germline values: CDR1 MGHDK, CDR2 SYGVNS. This CDR3 has 14 amino acids. The CDR3 region is CASTSRGGHETQYF. The CDR3 coding sequence is TGTGCCAGCACCTCAAGGGGAGGGCATGAGACCCAGTACTTC.

This chain uses TRBV19 with TRBJ1-2, with TRBD1 matching 11 bases. The junction had 7 bases not matched to a gene; V was cut back by 3 bases and J by 7 bases. The germline gives CDR1 LNHDA, CDR2 SQIVND (reference sequence). This CDR3 region has 15 residues. CDR3 amino acids: CASSIWTGGKSGYTF. In DNA, the CDR3 is TGTGCCAGTAGTATTTGGACAGGGGGCAAATCTGGCTACACCTTC.

The sample holds one count of this clone. This sequence joins TRBV7-8 and TRBJ2-7; maybe TRBD1 (5 bases). Germline-derived CDR1 and CDR2 are SGHVS and FQNEAQ. V dropped 8 bases and J dropped 3 bases, with 14 bases sitting between them. The CDR3 runs 13 residues. DNA of the CDR3: TGTGCCAGCGGGCAGGGCAACCTCTACGAGCAGTACTTC. Translating it yields CASGQGNLYEQYF. Complete variable domain (other parts from reference TRBV7-8 and TRBJ2-7): GAGVSQSPRYKVAKRGQDVALRCDPISGHVSLFWYQQALGQGPEFLTYFQNEAQLDKSGLPSDRFFAERPEGSVSTLKIQRTQQEDSAVYLCASGQGNLYEQYFGPGTRLTVT.